The 16 T cell receptor beta chains reported below all come from one sample, sequenced in a study of blood T cell repertoires in COVID-19. Clones were read by immunoSEQ multiplex PCR, and TCRdb kept only the in-frame ones, dropping some. Found here are over 200,000 clones, about nine tenths of them singletons; the top ten hold roughly 2.5%. The sequencing sample was made of peripheral blood. These receptors were collected from a woman between 55 and 75 years old with acute or convalescent COVID-19.

This chain connects TRBV11-2 to TRBJ1-4; D unclear. CDR1 and CDR2 from the germline V gene are SGHAT and FQNNGV. CDR3 length: 14 residues. V was clipped by 1 base and J by 8 bases, with 11 bases between them. The CDR3 sequence is CASSLGAAREKLFF. In DNA form, the CDR3 reads TGTGCCAGCAGCTTAGGCGCCGCGAGGGAAAAACTGTTTTTT.

This chain uses TRBV4-1 with TRBJ2-1; perhaps TRBD2 as D (5 bases). CDR3 length: 16 amino acids. V was trimmed by 0 bases and J by 3 bases, leaving 12 bases between them. CDR1 MGHRA and CDR2 YSYEKL come from the germline V gene. The CDR3 protein is CASSQEGSIFYNEQFF. The CDR3, as DNA: TGCGCCAGCAGCCAAGAAGGGAGTATATTCTACAATGAGCAGTTCTTC.

The chain couples TRBV7-9 to TRBJ2-1; the match to TRBD2 covers 11 bases. J lost 0 bases, V lost 5 bases, and 9 bases had no gene match. Germline CDR1 SEHNR, CDR2 FQNEAQ (reference sequence). The CDR3 sequence is 18 residues long. The chain's CDR3 is CASSHIAGGRSSYNEQFF. In DNA, the CDR3 is TGTGCCAGCAGCCATATAGCGGGAGGGCGAAGCTCCTACAATGAGCAGTTCTTC.

This sequence joins TRBV30 and TRBJ2-5; 7 bases fit TRBD1. Trimming cost V 2 bases and J 4 bases; bases outside gene matches: 13. Germline-derived CDR1 and CDR2 are GTSNPN and SVGIG (reference sequence). The CDR3 sequence is 16 residues long. CDR3 sequence reads: CAWSTPRTDRRETQYF. The CDR3 bases are TGTGCCTGGAGTACTCCCCGAACGGACAGGAGAGAGACCCAGTACTTC.

V and J are TRBV7-2 and TRBJ1-2; TRBD1 might be the D (6 bases). V lost 1 base and J 3 bases, leaving 9 bases between the germline ends. Germline CDR1 SGHTA, CDR2 FQGNSA. The CDR3 runs to 14 residues. CDR3 protein: CASSLGAGDYGYTF. CDR3 sequence (DNA): TGTGCCAGCAGCTTAGGGGCAGGGGACTATGGCTACACCTTC.

The gene calls are TRBV6-5 and TRBJ1-1; unclear D gene. Per the germline V gene, CDR1 is MNHEY and CDR2 is SVGAGI. V was clipped by 2 bases and J by 5 bases, with 9 bases between them. CDR3 length equals 13 residues. The CDR3 DNA follows: TGTGCCAGCAGTTACACGACAACGACTGAAGCTTTCTTT. Its translation is CASSYTTTTEAFF.

This clone was seen a single time. V gene TRBV27 combines with J gene TRBJ1-3; D gene ambiguous. Deletions cut 9 bases from V and 2 bases from J, with 8 bases between. This CDR3 has 12 amino acids. Germline loops: CDR1 MNHEY, CDR2 SMNVEV (reference sequence). The DNA for the CDR3 is TGTGCCAGTGGGAGCCCTGGAAACACCATATATTTT. Translation gives CASGSPGNTIYF.

The gene calls are TRBV5-4 and TRBJ2-2; 11 bases are a match to TRBD2. The V gene's germline CDR1 is SGHNT and CDR2 YYREEE (reference sequence). The CDR3 is 15 amino acids. The V segment lost 5 bases and the J segment 7 bases; nucleotides outside the gene matches: 7. CDR3 in DNA: TGTGCCAGCAGTTTTAGCGGGGGGGCCGGCGGGGAGCTGTTTTTT. Protein: CASSFSGGAGGELFF.

J is TRBJ1-2 and V is TRBV6-6, with D possibly being TRBD1 (5 bases). The V and J ends lost 6 bases and 5 bases respectively, with 13 bases between them. From germline, CDR1 is MNHNY and CDR2 SVGAGI (reference sequence). The length of the CDR3 is 13 residues. CDR3 DNA sequence: TGTGCCAGCAGCCCGGGGGAAGCTTATGGCTACACCTTC. It translates to CASSPGEAYGYTF.

The sample holds one count of this clone. The rearrangement links TRBV11-3 to TRBJ1-1, with D hard to call. Germline V gives CDR1 SGHNT, CDR2 YENEEA. Trimming shortened V by 5 bases and J by 3 bases, and 19 bases separated the two germline ends. The CDR3 extends over 16 amino acids. CDR3 nucleotides: TGTGCCAGCAGCCGCCAGCCGGAACGGAGGTACACTGAAGCTTTCTTT. Translating it yields CASSRQPERRYTEAFF.

The chain recombines TRBV4-1 with TRBJ2-5; TRBD2 is a possible D gene (6 bases). V lost 4 bases, J lost 5 bases, and 17 bases lay in between. Germline lookup yields CDR1 MGHRA and CDR2 YSYEKL. This CDR3 contains 15 residues. CDR3 bases: TGCGCCAGCAGCCCCACGAACGGCCGGGGGGAGACCCAGTACTTC. Residues: CASSPTNGRGETQYF.

CDR3 DNA sequence: TGTGCCAGCAGCTTAAAGAACGAGGGGGCGCAGTATTTT. Protein sequence: CASSLKNEGAQYF. This chain links TRBV7-3 with TRBJ2-3, with D possibly being TRBD1 (6 bases). The CDR3 extends over 13 amino acids. The V and J ends lost 1 base and 10 bases respectively, with 12 bases between them. The V gene's germline CDR1 is SGHTA and CDR2 FQGTGA. Variable domain in full (rest from reference TRBV7-3 and TRBJ2-3): GAGVSQTPSNKVTEKGKYVELRCDPISGHTALYWYRQSLGQGPEFLIYFQGTGAADDSGLPNDRFFAVRPEGSVSTLKIQRTERGDSAVYLCASSLKNEGAQYFGPGTRLTVL.

This clone showed up just once. The gene calls are TRBV19 and TRBJ1-6, with TRBD1 matching 9 bases. CDR3 length: 16 amino acids. CDR1 and CDR2 (germline): LNHDA, SQIVND (reference sequence). V dropped 4 bases and J dropped 2; count of bases not matched to a gene: 3. The CDR3 bases are TGTGCCAGTAGTAGCCGGGACAGGGCCTATAATTCACCCCTCCACTTT. Its translation is CASSSRDRAYNSPLHF.

The chain has TRBV6-5 and TRBJ1-3, with 8 bases aligning to TRBD1. This CDR3 is 16 amino acids long. Germline lookup yields CDR1 MNHEY and CDR2 SVGAGI. V shed 0 bases, J shed 0 bases, and the junction held 1 base outside the gene matches. The CDR3 loop is CASSYSGTGSGNTIYF. DNA for the CDR3: TGTGCCAGCAGTTACTCCGGGACAGGCTCTGGAAACACCATATATTTT.

The genes are TRBV25-1 and TRBJ2-2, with 12 bases identical to TRBD2. Trimming cost V 6 bases and J 6 bases; bases outside gene matches: 8. CDR1 and CDR2 (germline): MGHDK, SYGVNS. The CDR3 has 16 amino acids. Here the CDR3 reads CASSGPGLAGPGELFF. The CDR3, as DNA: TGTGCCAGCAGCGGACCGGGACTAGCGGGTCCCGGGGAGCTGTTTTTT.

The chain recombines TRBV6-1 with TRBJ1-1; D gene ambiguous. This CDR3 has 14 amino acids. CDR1 MNHNS and CDR2 SASEGT come from the germline V gene. V lost 1 base to trimming and J lost 1 base, with 7 bases between them. The CDR3 sequence: CASSEDRGNTEAFF. In DNA form, the CDR3 reads TGTGCCAGCAGTGAAGACCGGGGGAACACTGAAGCTTTCTTT.